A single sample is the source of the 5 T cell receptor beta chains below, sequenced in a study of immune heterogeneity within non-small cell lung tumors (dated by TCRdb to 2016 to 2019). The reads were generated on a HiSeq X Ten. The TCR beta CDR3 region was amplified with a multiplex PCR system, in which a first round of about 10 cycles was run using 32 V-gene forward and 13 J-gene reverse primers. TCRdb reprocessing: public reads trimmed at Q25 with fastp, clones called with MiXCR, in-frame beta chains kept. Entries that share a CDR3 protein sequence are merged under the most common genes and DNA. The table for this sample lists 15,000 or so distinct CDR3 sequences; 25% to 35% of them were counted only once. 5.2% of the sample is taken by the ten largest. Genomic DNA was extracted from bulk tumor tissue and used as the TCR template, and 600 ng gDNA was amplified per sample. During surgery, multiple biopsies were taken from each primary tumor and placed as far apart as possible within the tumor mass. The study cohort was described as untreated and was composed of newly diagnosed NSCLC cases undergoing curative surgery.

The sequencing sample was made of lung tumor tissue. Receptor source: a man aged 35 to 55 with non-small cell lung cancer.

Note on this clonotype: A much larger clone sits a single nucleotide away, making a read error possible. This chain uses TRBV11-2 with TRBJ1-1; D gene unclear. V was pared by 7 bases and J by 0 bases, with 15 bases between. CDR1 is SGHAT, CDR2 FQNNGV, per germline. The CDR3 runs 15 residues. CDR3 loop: CASIQTGCLNTEAFF. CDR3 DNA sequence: TGTGCCAGCATCCAGACGGGGTGCTTGAACACTGAAGCTTTCTTT.

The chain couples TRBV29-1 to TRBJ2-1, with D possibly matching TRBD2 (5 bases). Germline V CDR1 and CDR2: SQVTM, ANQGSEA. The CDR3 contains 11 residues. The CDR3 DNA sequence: TGCATCGTGGGCGGGCCCAATGAGCAGTTCTTC. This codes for CIVGGPNEQFF.

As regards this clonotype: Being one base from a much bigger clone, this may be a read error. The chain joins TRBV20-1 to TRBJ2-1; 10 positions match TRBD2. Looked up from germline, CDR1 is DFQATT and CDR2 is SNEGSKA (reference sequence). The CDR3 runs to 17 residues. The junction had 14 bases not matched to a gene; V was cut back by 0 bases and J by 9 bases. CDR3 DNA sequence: TGCAGTGCTAGAGATCATGTGAGGCTAGCGGGAGCTGGTGAGCAGTTCTTC. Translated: CSARDHVRLAGAGEQFF.

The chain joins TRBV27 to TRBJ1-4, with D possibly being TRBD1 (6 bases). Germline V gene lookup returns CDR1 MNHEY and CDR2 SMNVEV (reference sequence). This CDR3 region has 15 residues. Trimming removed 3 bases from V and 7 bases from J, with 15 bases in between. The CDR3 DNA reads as TGTGCCAGCAGTTTCATCACGGGACATCGTGAAAAACTGTTTTTT. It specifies CASSFITGHREKLFF.

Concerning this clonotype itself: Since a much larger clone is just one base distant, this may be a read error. The DNA of the CDR3 is TGCAGTGCTCCTTCGACAGGGAGGCGTTCACCCCTCCACTTT. It translates to CSAPSTGRRSPLHF. This chain uses TRBV20-1 with TRBJ1-6; 7 bases map to TRBD1. The V gene end was trimmed by 5 bases and the J gene end by 9 bases; junction bases not matched to a gene: 10. Germline V CDR1 and CDR2: DFQATT, SNEGSKA (reference sequence). CDR3 length: 14 amino acids.